This T cell receptor (beta chain) was identified during a study of post-analysis software for immune sequencing data. Study-level points and caveats: Compared against controls, patients with multiple sclerosis displayed significantly lower normalized Chao1 diversity. Included in a set of roughly five TRBV segments more frequent in patients than controls were TRBV5-6, TRBV5-1 and TRBV20-1.

The CDR3 is 15 amino acids. V trimming: 4 bases; J trimming: 0 bases; junction bases outside the gene matches: 3. Germline assignment: CDR1 MDHEN and CDR2 SYDVKM. The TCR beta cDNA libraries carried unique molecular identifiers. The authors obtained 540,000 or so cDNA molecules from roughly 1.1 to 9.2 million T cells. TCRdb reprocessed the PCR reads with MiXCR, giving one entry per CDR3 protein. The repertoire consists of roughly 650,000 distinct CDR3 sequences, with over 45% occurring once and the leading ten covering around 11%. For this clonotype: Its matching antigen is unknown.

The receptor's source is a girl aged 2-10 years with multiple sclerosis. This sequence joins TRBV28 and TRBJ2-4, with 7 bases matching TRBD2. The sequencing sample was made of blood. CDR3 in DNA: TGTGCCAGCAGTTCTAGCGGCTTAGCCAAAAACATTCAGTACTTC. Protein: CASSSSGLAKNIQYF.